This TCR beta chain was identified in a study of Ad26.COV2.S vaccination and SARS-CoV-2 variants. The V and J ends lost 7 bases and 3 bases respectively, with 22 bases between them. Germline lookup yields CDR1 SGHRS and CDR2 YFSETQ. The CDR3 length is 16 residues. Treatment noted: roughly 20 received Ad26.COV2.S at low or high dose, single or two shots; several received placebo; per-sample allocation not given. Material that was analyzed had been drawn on day 63 after the first vaccine or placebo injection. Broader study findings: Participants in the vaccine arm had higher spike-specific TCR breadth; placebo recipients had lower. Estimates derived from TCR breadth and depth analyses may have underestimated total T cell responses.

With regard to this clone: The target antigen is unknown.

Method: immunoSEQ multiplex PCR; TCRdb's copy keeps in-frame clones and lacks some. The repertoire includes some 500,000 clones, roughly nine tenths of them detected once, and around 2.6% sits in the top ten. This sequence joins TRBV5-1 and TRBJ1-1; TRBD1 is a possible D gene (5 bases). The sequence was obtained from a person aged 18 to 59 who received the Ad26.COV2.S COVID-19 vaccine or a placebo. Material: peripheral blood, obtained in a trial of Ad26.COV2.S vaccine versus placebo. CDR3 loop: CASYDGRRTPDTEAFF. In nucleotides, the CDR3 is TGCGCCAGCTACGACGGTCGGAGGACACCTGACACTGAAGCTTTCTTT.